These T cell receptor beta chains were read from a single sample in a study of blood T cell repertoires in COVID-19. Some clones are missing from TCRdb's copy, which holds only in-frame ones; the method was immunoSEQ multiplex PCR. Seen here are around 78,000 clones, roughly 90% observed once, and the top ten hold around 1.2%. Sequenced input: PBMCs or T cells enriched from blood (not recorded which). All receptors derive from a woman aged 50 to 60 with acute COVID-19. The CDR3 runs from the conserved cysteine through the conserved F or W. Each record gives: V gene, J gene, clone size, D gene, CDR3 protein, CDR3 DNA. D genes are given only for firm matches. Size values are once, few and many counts, or a class for expanded clones, and some rows have none.

TRBV5-8	TRBJ1-1	-	-	CASRLQGSEAFF	TGTGCCAGCAGGTTACAGGGTTCTGAAGCTTTCTTT
TRBV7-9	TRBJ1-5	once	-	CASSLGRADQPQHF	TGTGCCAGCAGCTTAGGCAGGGCCGATCAGCCCCAGCATTTT
TRBV7-2	TRBJ2-1	-	TRBD2	CASSSLGLAGDNEQFF	TGTGCCAGCAGCTCCTTGGGACTAGCGGGTGACAATGAGCAGTTCTTC
TRBV19	TRBJ1-3	-	TRBD1	CASSIRQGPSSGNTIYF	TGTGCCAGTAGTATCCGACAGGGCCCTAGCTCTGGAAACACCATATATTTT
TRBV2	TRBJ2-1	once	-	CASRGPVGSHQNEQFF	TGTGCCAGCAGGGGGCCTGTTGGCTCCCACCAAAATGAGCAGTTCTTC
TRBV19	TRBJ2-3	-	-	CASSTTFTDTQYF	TGTGCCAGTAGTACAACATTCACAGATACGCAGTATTTT
TRBV30	TRBJ2-7	once	TRBD2	CAWSGLAGATGPYEQYF	TGTGCCTGGAGCGGACTAGCGGGAGCCACGGGTCCCTACGAGCAGTACTTC
TRBV2	TRBJ1-5	-	TRBD1	CASSEGSGTGNQPQHF	TGTGCCAGCAGTGAAGGGTCAGGGACAGGCAATCAGCCCCAGCATTTT
TRBV5-4	TRBJ1-4	once	TRBD1	CASSPGGDRVNEKLFF	TGTGCCAGCAGCCCCGGTGGGGACAGGGTTAATGAAAAACTGTTTTTT
TRBV7-9	TRBJ1-1	-	-	CASSLGPGVGAFF	TGTGCCAGCAGCTTAGGGCCCGGGGTTGGAGCTTTCTTT
TRBV7-8	TRBJ2-5	-	-	CASSPNERAQYF	TGTGCCAGCAGCCCCAATGAAAGAGCCCAGTACTTC
TRBV9	TRBJ2-7	-	TRBD1	CASSAGTGLFSYEQYF	TGTGCCAGCAGCGCCGGGACAGGCCTATTCTCCTACGAGCAGTACTTC
TRBV19	TRBJ1-1	once	-	CASLGGGTEAFF	TGTGCCAGTCTGGGGGGGGGCACTGAAGCTTTCTTT
TRBV5-1	TRBJ2-7	-	TRBD1	CASSKGQVNEQYF	TGCGCCAGCAGCAAGGGACAGGTTAACGAGCAGTACTTC
TRBV18	TRBJ2-2	-	-	CASSPLLADTGELFF	TGTGCCAGCTCACCCCTGTTAGCGGACACCGGGGAGCTGTTTTTT
TRBV7-3	TRBJ2-7	-	TRBD1	CASSLLGGHEQYF	TGTGCCAGCAGCTTACTAGGGGGCCACGAGCAGTACTTC
TRBV5-4	TRBJ2-7	-	TRBD1	CASSGTGRHEQYF	TGTGCCAGCAGCGGGACAGGGAGACACGAGCAGTACTTC
TRBV12-5	TRBJ2-2	once	-	CASGSRGDTGELFF	TGTGCTAGTGGTTCGCGTGGAGACACCGGGGAGCTGTTTTTT
TRBV3-1/TRBV3-2	TRBJ2-7	-	TRBD1	CASSPGTGGLGEQYF	TGTGCCAGCAGCCCCGGGACAGGGGGGCTGGGCGAGCAGTACTTC
TRBV5-1	TRBJ2-1	-	-	CASSLLSGKFDNEQFF	TGCGCCAGCAGCTTGCTATCCGGGAAGTTCGACAATGAGCAGTTCTTC
TRBV9	TRBJ2-5	-	TRBD2	CASNDGTSGRVGETQYF	TGTGCCAGCAACGACGGGACTAGCGGGAGGGTAGGAGAGACCCAGTACTTC
TRBV4-1	TRBJ2-5	-	-	CASSQVLAPETQYF	TGCGCCAGCAGCCAAGTGCTAGCCCCAGAGACCCAGTACTTC
TRBV6-5	TRBJ2-7	-	TRBD2	CASSYQSGLAREQYF	TGTGCCAGCAGTTACCAGTCGGGACTAGCAAGGGAGCAGTACTTC
TRBV29-1	TRBJ1-2	-	TRBD1	CSVAPTGGSGYTF	TGCAGCGTGGCCCCGACAGGGGGTTCGGGCTACACCTTC
TRBV2	TRBJ1-2	-	-	CASSEWVGEQGYTF	TGTGCCAGCAGTGAATGGGTTGGGGAGCAGGGCTACACCTTC
TRBV7-6	TRBJ2-2	-	-	CASSPPWREPNTGELFF	TGTGCCAGCAGCCCCCCCTGGAGGGAACCAAACACCGGGGAGCTGTTTTTT
TRBV6-5	TRBJ1-1	-	-	CASMEVKGTEAFF	TGTGCCAGCATGGAGGTAAAGGGCACTGAAGCTTTCTTT
TRBV27	TRBJ1-2	-	-	CASSFVTGLRIYGYTF	TGTGCCAGCAGTTTCGTTACAGGACTACGAATCTATGGCTACACCTTC